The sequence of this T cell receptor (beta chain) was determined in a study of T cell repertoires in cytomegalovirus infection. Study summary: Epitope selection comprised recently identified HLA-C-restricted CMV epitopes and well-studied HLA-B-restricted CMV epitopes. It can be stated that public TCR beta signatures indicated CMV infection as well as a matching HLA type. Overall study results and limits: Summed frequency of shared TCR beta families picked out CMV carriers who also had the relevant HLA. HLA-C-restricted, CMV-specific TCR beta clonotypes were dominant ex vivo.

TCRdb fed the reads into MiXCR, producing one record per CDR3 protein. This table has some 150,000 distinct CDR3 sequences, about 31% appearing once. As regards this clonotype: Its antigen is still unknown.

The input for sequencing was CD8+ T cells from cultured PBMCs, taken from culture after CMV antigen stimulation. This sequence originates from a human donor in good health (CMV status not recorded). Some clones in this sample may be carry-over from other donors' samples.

This chain's CDR3 is CASRPVGMSNSPLHF. Written as DNA, the CDR3 is TGTGCCAGTCGGCCCGTCGGAATGTCTAATTCACCCCTCCACTTT. V and J are TRBV19 and TRBJ1-6; D is uncertain. Trimming removed 8 bases from V and 6 bases from J, with 17 bases in between. Per the germline V gene, CDR1 is LNHDA and CDR2 is SQIVND (reference sequence). This CDR3 region has 15 residues.